The clone carrying this T cell receptor (beta chain) was recorded once. This CDR3 is 14 amino acids long. Per germline, CDR1 ENHRY and CDR2 SYGVKD. V trimming: 6 bases; J trimming: 3 bases; junction bases outside the gene matches: 4. The source of the sample is a study of response to subunit inactivated influenza vaccine. MiXCR, applied by TCRdb to the RT-PCR reads, yields one record per CDR3 protein. In the table there are 710,000 or so distinct CDR3 sequences, about 15% of which are singletons. The source of this sequence is a man aged 50 to 59 who received an inactivated influenza vaccine. This material consisted of PBMCs from blood, taken 11 to 12 days after vaccination. The rearrangement uses TRBV10-3 and TRBJ2-3; 9 bases agree with TRBD2. CDR3 loop: CAISGGRETDTQYF. The CDR3 nucleotides read TGTGCCATCAGCGGCGGGAGGGAAACAGATACGCAGTATTTT.